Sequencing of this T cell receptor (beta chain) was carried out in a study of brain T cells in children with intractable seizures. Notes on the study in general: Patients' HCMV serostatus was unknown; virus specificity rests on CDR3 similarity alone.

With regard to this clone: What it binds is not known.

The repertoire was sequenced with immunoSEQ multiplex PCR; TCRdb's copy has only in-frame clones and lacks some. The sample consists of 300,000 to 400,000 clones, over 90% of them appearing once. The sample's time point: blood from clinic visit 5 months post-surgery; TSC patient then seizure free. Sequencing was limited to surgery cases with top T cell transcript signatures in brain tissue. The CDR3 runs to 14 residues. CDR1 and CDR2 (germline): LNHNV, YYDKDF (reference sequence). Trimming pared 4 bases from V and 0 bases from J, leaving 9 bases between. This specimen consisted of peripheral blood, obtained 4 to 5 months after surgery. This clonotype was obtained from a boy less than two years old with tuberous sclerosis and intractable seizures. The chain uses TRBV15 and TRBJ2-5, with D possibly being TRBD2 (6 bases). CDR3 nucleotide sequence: TGTGCCACCAGCACCCGGGACTACCAAGAGACCCAGTACTTC. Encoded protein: CATSTRDYQETQYF.